These 20 T cell receptor beta chains were sequenced from one sample in a study of blood T cell repertoires in COVID-19 (TCRdb year 2020). To prepare the library, the immunoSEQ multiplex PCR assay was applied. TCRdb obtained this table from immuneACCESS and retained in-frame rearrangements with V and J assigned. These tables miss some clones; where compared with another copy, unresolved V genes account for less than half of the shortfall, and the remainder is unexplained. The sample records over 400,000 clones, roughly nine tenths of which are singletons. Together, the top ten hold under 8.5% of the sample. Sequenced input: peripheral blood. The source of these receptors is a woman between 45 and 60 years old with COVID-19, enrolled during active disease.

This chain's CDR3 is CASSSDRGPGNTIYF. In DNA, the CDR3 is TGTGCCAGCAGTTCTGACAGGGGCCCTGGAAACACCATATATTTT. V usage is TRBV28 and J usage is TRBJ1-3; TRBD1 aligns across 8 bases. Germline V gene lookup returns CDR1 MDHEN and CDR2 SYDVKM. With V trimmed by 4 bases and J by 2 bases, 4 bases remained unmatched. The CDR3 runs 15 residues.

This chain uses TRBV29-1 with TRBJ2-3; 8 nucleotides align to TRBD1. V trimming: 4 bases; J trimming: 3 bases; junction bases outside the gene matches: 6. Germline V gene lookup returns CDR1 SQVTM and CDR2 ANQGSEA. The CDR3 runs to 14 residues. Here the CDR3 DNA reads TGCAGCGTTGGACAGGGGTCGGGAACAGATACGCAGTATTTT. Amino acid sequence: CSVGQGSGTDTQYF.

The CDR3 bases are TGTGCCAGCAGTCGGCTAGCGGACTACAATGAGCAGTTCTTC. Translation: CASSRLADYNEQFF. The J gene is TRBJ2-1, the V gene TRBV6-5, with 7 bases fitting TRBD2. V was clipped by 5 bases and J by 3 bases; unmatched bases: 4. The length of the CDR3 is 14 residues. Germline V gene data show CDR1 as MNHEY and CDR2 as SVGAGI.

The rearrangement uses TRBV5-5 and TRBJ1-2, with D perhaps TRBD1 (6 bases). Germline CDR1 and CDR2: SGHKS and YYEKEE (reference sequence). The CDR3 has 15 amino acids. V was trimmed by 0 bases and J by 4 bases, leaving 13 bases between them. CDR3 in DNA: TGTGCCAGCAGCTTGGCCCAGGGGCCCCTCTATGGCTACACCTTC. Translating gives CASSLAQGPLYGYTF. Full variable domain (remainder filled in from reference TRBV5-5 and TRBJ1-2): DAGVTQSPTHLIKTRGQQVTLRCSPISGHKSVSWYQQVLGQGPQFIFQYYEKEERGRGNFPDRFSARQFPNYSSELNVNALLLGDSALYLCASSLAQGPLYGYTFGSGTRLTVV.

The chain recombines TRBV2 with TRBJ2-2; 9 bases match TRBD2. V shed 5 bases and J 6 bases; nucleotides not matched to a gene: 10. The CDR3 length is 16 residues. Germline V gene data show CDR1 as SNHLY and CDR2 as FYNNEI. The CDR3 here is CASSNPGLAKSGELFF. Here the CDR3 DNA reads TGTGCCAGCAGTAATCCGGGACTAGCAAAGTCCGGGGAGCTGTTTTTT.

The chain links TRBV2 to TRBJ1-1; tentatively, D is TRBD1 (5 bases). This CDR3 is 16 amino acids long. Deletions cut 5 bases from V and 5 bases from J, with 21 bases between. The V gene's germline CDR1 is SNHLY and CDR2 FYNNEI. CDR3 DNA: TGTGCCAGCAGTCCCCGTCAGGGAGTTGCGGGGACTGAAGCTTTCTTT. It translates to CASSPRQGVAGTEAFF.

The chain employs TRBV5-5 and TRBJ1-2; D is uncertain. V shed 1 base and J shed 8 bases, with 9 bases lying between them. The CDR3 is made up of 12 amino acids. The germline gives CDR1 SGHKS, CDR2 YYEKEE (reference sequence). This chain's CDR3 is CASSLSGRGYTF. DNA of the CDR3: TGTGCCAGCAGCTTGTCTGGGAGGGGCTACACCTTC. Full variable domain (outside the CDR3, taken from reference TRBV5-5 and TRBJ1-2): DAGVTQSPTHLIKTRGQQVTLRCSPISGHKSVSWYQQVLGQGPQFIFQYYEKEERGRGNFPDRFSARQFPNYSSELNVNALLLGDSALYLCASSLSGRGYTFGSGTRLTVV.

J is TRBJ2-3 and V is TRBV2, with 8 bases identical to TRBD2. Trimming took 8 bases from V and 0 from J; bases not matched to a gene: 16. The CDR3 contains 18 residues. Germline CDR1 and CDR2: SNHLY and FYNNEI. CDR3 DNA: TGTGCCAGCCCAGAGGGAGTTAGCGGGGAAATTAGCACAGATACGCAGTATTTT. Translated: CASPEGVSGEISTDTQYF.

V usage is TRBV6-1 and J usage is TRBJ2-2; possibly TRBD2 for D (6 bases). Germline-derived CDR1 and CDR2 are MNHNS and SASEGT. Deletions cut 3 bases from V and 2 bases from J, with 13 bases between. This CDR3 region has 16 residues. The CDR3 is CASSDVGTFNTGELFF. CDR3 coding DNA: TGTGCCAGCAGTGACGTAGGGACTTTCAACACCGGGGAGCTGTTTTTT.

This chain links TRBV28 with TRBJ1-5; D unresolved. This CDR3 is 14 amino acids long. Trimming removed 5 bases from V and 0 bases from J, with 8 bases in between. Looked up from germline, CDR1 is MDHEN and CDR2 is SYDVKM. CDR3 bases: TGTGCCAGCAGTCCTCCGTATAGCAATCAGCCCCAGCATTTT. Translated, it gives CASSPPYSNQPQHF.

The table lists this clone with a few counts. J is TRBJ1-6 and V is TRBV2, with 8 bases that match TRBD1. This CDR3 has 13 residues. V was clipped by 4 bases and J by 7 bases; unmatched bases: 0. Germline V CDR1 and CDR2: SNHLY, FYNNEI. Here the CDR3 reads CASSGQGNSPLHF. The CDR3 DNA is TGTGCCAGCAGTGGACAGGGGAATTCACCCCTCCACTTT.

This rearrangement joins TRBV6-5 to TRBJ1-4; D unresolved. V lost 5 bases and J lost 0, with 10 bases in between. CDR3 length: 15 residues. Looked up from germline, CDR1 is MNHEY and CDR2 is SVGAGI. The CDR3 DNA follows: TGTGCCAGCAGTCGGCAGGTGGCAACTAATGAAAAACTGTTTTTT. Amino acids: CASSRQVATNEKLFF.

The chain recombines TRBV5-1 with TRBJ1-4; D remains unclear. CDR1 SGHRS and CDR2 YFSETQ come from the germline V gene. The CDR3 is 15 amino acids. V lost 3 bases, J lost 6 bases, and 15 bases lay in between. CDR3 sequence: CASSSTQRADEKLFF. DNA of the CDR3: TGCGCCAGCAGCTCGACCCAACGTGCGGATGAAAAACTGTTTTTT.

In its sample, this clone was seen once. The chain uses TRBV25-1 and TRBJ2-7; D is perhaps TRBD2 (5 bases). CDR3 length: 14 amino acids. V dropped 6 bases and J dropped 1 base, with 13 bases sitting between them. Germline V gene sequence: CDR1 MGHDK, CDR2 SYGVNS. This chain's CDR3 is CASSGNVGSYEQYF. In DNA, the CDR3 is TGTGCCAGCAGCGGGAACGTAGGGTCCTACGAGCAGTACTTC.

The chain is built from TRBV3-1 (or the pseudogene TRBV3-2) and TRBJ1-3; D perhaps matches TRBD1 (6 bases). The germline CDR1 and CDR2 sequences are LGHDT and YNNKEL (reference sequence). The CDR3 has 16 residues. Between the trimmed V and J ends, which lost 3 bases and 0 bases, there was a span of 12 bases. CDR3 bases: TGTGCCAGCAGCCACCGACAGGTTCACTCTGGAAACACCATATATTTT. Translation: CASSHRQVHSGNTIYF.

The chain is built from TRBV6-1 and TRBJ2-5; 7 bases are shared with TRBD1. Germline values: CDR1 MNHNS, CDR2 SASEGT. The V and J ends lost 3 bases and 5 bases, in that order; junction bases with no gene match: 6. This CDR3 is built from 14 residues. The CDR3 spells CASSELPGQETQYF. DNA for the CDR3: TGTGCCAGCAGTGAGCTCCCGGGACAGGAGACCCAGTACTTC.

The chain employs TRBV3-1 (or the pseudogene TRBV3-2) and TRBJ2-7; the match to TRBD2 covers 7 bases. Trimming took 6 bases from V and 7 from J; bases not matched to a gene: 15. CDR1 LGHDT and CDR2 YNNKEL come from the germline V gene (reference sequence). There are 15 residues in the CDR3. The CDR3 protein is CASSPISGAGGEQYF. In DNA form, the CDR3 reads TGTGCCAGCAGTCCAATCTCGGGAGCCGGGGGGGAGCAGTACTTC.

The sample holds one count of this clone. The J gene is TRBJ2-7, the V gene TRBV6-5; 9 bases align to TRBD1. CDR3 length: 14 residues. Looked up from germline, CDR1 is MNHEY and CDR2 is SVGAGI. V lost 5 bases to trimming and J lost 9 bases; unmatched junction nucleotides: 11. DNA of the CDR3: TGTGCCAGCAGTCCCAGAACAGGGGGCTGGGGGCAGTACTTC. Translating it yields CASSPRTGGWGQYF.

This chain links TRBV19 with TRBJ1-6, with 9 bases fitting TRBD1. This CDR3 has 17 residues. CDR1 is LNHDA and CDR2 is SQIVND in the germline V gene (reference sequence). V was pared by 5 bases and J by 7 bases, with 12 bases of the junction left unmatched. The CDR3 DNA is TGTGCCAGTAGTGTCGGCTGGACAGGGGTTAGGAATTCACCCCTCCACTTT. Translating it yields CASSVGWTGVRNSPLHF.

The gene calls are TRBV15 and TRBJ1-1; 7 bases fit TRBD1. The V gene end was trimmed by 8 bases and the J gene end by 1 base; junction bases not matched to a gene: 10. Germline CDR1 is LNHNV and CDR2 is YYDKDF (reference sequence). This CDR3 is built from 15 residues. In nucleotides, the CDR3 is TGTGCCACCTTGAGTCAGGGACAGACGAACACTGAAGCTTTCTTT. As protein: CATLSQGQTNTEAFF.